This entry features one T cell receptor beta chain sequence. The antigen is undetermined. The record originates from a study of Graves' ophthalmopathy and Graves' hyperthyroidism. Study-wide points: Most expanded clonotypes from thyroid (those above 0.001 frequency) were also found in blood. Using a 13-signature model, the authors split ophthalmopathy from stable hyperthyroidism, with approximately 88% sensitivity and approximately 81% specificity. The model predicted progression of ophthalmopathy with a sensitivity of about 68%, and its specificity was roughly 77%.

As the template, RNA transcripts were used to amplify TCR beta CDR3 regions. HTBI-primed RT-PCR formed the first round, and a multiplex PCR formed the second. TCRdb independently ran MiXCR on the multiplex PCR reads; one entry per CDR3 protein. The table lists some 1.1 million distinct CDR3 sequences, about 36% of them singletons. Other autoimmune disease, uncontrolled infection, pregnancy and lactation led to exclusion. This receptor was identified in an adult man with Graves' hyperthyroidism. Sequenced: peripheral blood or thyroid tissue (not recorded which).

The CDR3 here is CASTVLYGYTF. Here the CDR3 DNA reads TGTGCCTCAACAGTACTCTATGGCTACACCTTC. The chain combines TRBV7-8 with TRBJ1-2; no reliable D call. CDR1 SGHVS and CDR2 FQNEAQ come from the germline V gene. The CDR3 sequence is 11 residues long. The V gene lost 11 bases and the J gene lost 4 bases, with 11 bases spanning the gap.